The text below deals with one T cell receptor beta chain. This record comes from a study of control samples from healthy donors and cancer patients. Profiling relied on immunoSEQ multiplex PCR, and the TCRdb table lists in-frame clones only, not all of them. In the table there are over 75,000 clones, roughly nine tenths of which are singletons. Material: blood. This TCR derives from a man aged 25 to 40 in good health.

The CDR3 DNA follows: TGTGCCACCAGTGATCCCAGGAGCGGCAAAAACATTCAGTACTTC. Protein sequence: CATSDPRSGKNIQYF. The rearrangement uses TRBV24-1 and TRBJ2-4; possible D gene TRBD2, 5 bases. The CDR3 has 15 amino acids. The V gene lost 3 bases and the J gene lost 3 bases, with 11 bases spanning the gap. Germline CDR1 reads KGHDR; CDR2 reads SFDVKD.